This TCR beta chain was retrieved from a study of CD8 T cells in ankylosing spondylitis (dated by TCRdb to 2016 to 2017). With regard to the full study: The study profiled T cell receptor beta repertoires in healthy donors and ankylosing spondylitis patients to find disease-linked TCR variants. The full study cohort comprised 20 to 25 ankylosing spondylitis patients and roughly 100 healthy donors. Peripheral blood was sampled, and synovial fluid was also collected from ankylosing spondylitis patients. The paper's findings and limits, for the study overall: The disease-linked clones had a CD8+ phenotype and were found at relatively low frequencies in peripheral blood. A TCR beta motif made up of fewer than 10 highly homologous amino acid variants appeared to be characteristic of blood from ankylosing spondylitis patients. Some motif variants had previously been reported in the synovial fluid and blood of reactive arthritis patients, which suggests shared mechanisms of disease initiation. The disease-linked clones were reported to be significantly enriched in matched synovial fluid samples from ankylosing spondylitis patients.

TCRdb lists the instrument as Illumina HiSeq 2500. TCR beta libraries were prepared by quantitative 5'-RACE with molecular barcodes. Regarding the original processing steps: A new computational method based on a probabilistic model of VDJ rearrangement was used to identify disease-linked TCR variants. The raw public reads went through TCRdb reprocessing: fastp at Q25, MiXCR clone calling, in-frame beta chains kept. Here each entry gathers all rows of one CDR3 protein and keeps the most common genes and DNA. These V and J calls derive from TCRdb rather than the authors' analysis. This sample holds some 700,000 distinct CDR3 sequences; 19% were observed only once. Under 20% of the sample rests with the top ten. In the germline V gene, CDR1 corresponds to MDHEN and CDR2 to SYDVKM. Including the terminal cysteine and phenylalanine, the CDR3 comprises 17 residues. The entry retains the CDR3 DNA only, 51 bases that are in frame from base 1. Trimming removed 5 bases from V and 5 bases from J, leaving 21 bases between the germline ends.

Only a few counts were recorded for this clonotype. Its target antigen remains unknown. Base-call qualities are not available, and no considerably larger clone is one nucleotide away. The clonotype was recovered from a male donor with ankylosing spondylitis. The sequence joins TRBV28 to TRBJ2-2; the D element could tentatively be TRBD1 or TRBD2, as 6 bases agree for each. Sequencing used blood, either unsorted or a sorted T cell fraction (not recorded which). The bases are TGTGCCAGCAGTCCCGGGGGCAGCGGCGGCTTGACCGGGGAGCTGTTTTTT. Translated, it reads CASSPGGSGGLTGELFF. Outside the CDR3, residues come from the reference TRBV28 and TRBJ2-2 proteins, so the full variable domain is: DVKVTQSSRYLVKRTGEKVFLECVQDMDHENMFWYRQDPGLGLRLIYFSYDVKMKEKGDIPEGYSVSREKKERFSLILESASTNQTSMYLCASSPGGSGGLTGELFFGEGSRLTVL.